This T cell receptor beta chain was sequenced for a study of vaccination and CD4 T cells after COVID-19. Study overall: Researchers treated control cultures with a CEFX pool, an HIV-1 Nef pool, or no peptide.

Treatment meaning: approximately nine-day PBMC culture with coronavirus spike peptide pools or control peptides (ViraFEST assay). With the Oncomine TCR Beta short-read assay, DNA from cultured CD4+ T cells was sequenced. MiXCR, applied by TCRdb to the PCR reads, yields one record per CDR3 protein. The sample has 10,000 to 15,000 distinct CDR3 sequences; roughly 41% are singletons. Study-wide points: Convalescent patients had 304 of 307 vaccine-specific clones showing spike mono-reactivity.

The CDR3 runs 15 residues. Germline-derived CDR1 and CDR2 are SQVTM and ANQGSEA. V was clipped by 4 bases and J by 0 bases, with 14 bases between them. Remarks on this clonotype: The antigen is undetermined.

The receptor comes from a human donor who had recovered from COVID-19. The chain has TRBV29-1 and TRBJ2-3; no clear D gene. The sample here was CD4+ T cells from blood, cultured in vitro, taken before SARS-CoV-2 vaccination. CDR3 coding DNA: TGCAGCGTTGCGTCCCCCAATCCCAGCACAGATACGCAGTATTTT. Translating it yields CSVASPNPSTDTQYF.